The 29 T cell receptor beta chains given below trace back to one sample, sequenced in a study of cytomegalovirus exposure and HLA in healthy donors. The PCR employed 60 Vbeta primers together with 13 Jbeta primers. Profiling relied on immunoSEQ multiplex PCR, and the TCRdb table lists in-frame clones only, not all of them. The profile shows about 190,000 clones, roughly 81% of them singletons. The sequenced material came from PBMCs. The receptors were sampled from a woman aged 25 to 39 in good health and CMV-seropositive.

The chain couples TRBV20-1 to TRBJ1-4; D is uncertain. From germline, CDR1 is DFQATT and CDR2 SNEGSKA (reference sequence). This CDR3 has 10 residues. As DNA, the CDR3 is TGCAGCGCGAGCCGAGAAAAACTGTTTTTT. This gives the protein CSASREKLFF.

The V and J genes are TRBV7-9 and TRBJ2-7; TRBD2 agrees at 8 bases. J gave up 3 bases and V 5 bases, and 12 bases lay outside the gene matches. The CDR3 length is 16 residues. The V gene's germline CDR1 is SEHNR and CDR2 FQNEAQ (reference sequence). CDR3 sequence: CASSGYSGTSSYEQYF. The DNA of the CDR3 is TGTGCCAGCAGCGGATACTCCGGGACTAGTAGCTACGAGCAGTACTTC. The full variable domain, rest sourced from reference TRBV7-9 and TRBJ2-7, is DTGVSQNPRHKITKRGQNVTFRCDPISEHNRLYWYRQTLGQGPEFLTYFQNEAQLEKSRLLSDRFSAERPKGSFSTLEIQRTEQGDSAMYLCASSGYSGTSSYEQYFGPGTRLTVT.

The rearrangement joins TRBV18 to TRBJ2-5; no clear D. The germline gives CDR1 KGHSH, CDR2 LQKENI. CDR3 length: 12 amino acids. The V and J ends lost 3 bases and 1 base respectively, with 3 bases between them. The CDR3 nucleotides read TGTGCCAGCTCACCCCGCCAAGAGACCCAGTACTTC. The encoded protein is CASSPRQETQYF.

The genes are TRBV30 and TRBJ1-2; D unresolved. Trimming took off 3 bases at V and 4 bases at J, with 15 bases between the two ends. The CDR3 runs 14 residues. The germline V gene encodes CDR1 GTSNPN and CDR2 SVGIG (reference sequence). DNA for the CDR3: TGTGCCTGGAGGTTTGCAGCGTTTGGCTATGGCTACACCTTC. It is translated as CAWRFAAFGYGYTF.

This chain joins TRBV7-2 and TRBJ2-5; a possible D gene is TRBD1 (5 bases). Trimming took off 4 bases at V and 5 bases at J, with 17 bases between the two ends. The CDR3 runs 15 residues. CDR1 and CDR2 from the germline V gene are SGHTA and FQGNSA. DNA for the CDR3: TGTGCCAGCAGCTGGGGAATAGGGGTATCCGAGACCCAGTACTTC. Translated, it gives CASSWGIGVSETQYF.

This clone has just one count. This chain connects TRBV13 to TRBJ2-5; 7 positions match TRBD1. Judging by the DNA end, TRBJ2-7 fits better; the J call may be wrong. Germline V lookup: CDR1 PRHDT, CDR2 FYEKMQ (reference sequence). The CDR3 loop spans 15 amino acids. CDR3 DNA: TGTGCCAGCAGCCAGACAGGGATCAATCCCTACGAGCAGTACTTC. This translates into CASSQTGINPYEQYF.

V gene TRBV29-1 combines with J gene TRBJ2-5; TRBD2 agrees at 7 bases. The CDR3 covers 12 residues. The trim removed 7 bases at V and 5 bases at J, leaving 7 bases unmatched. Per the germline V gene, CDR1 is SQVTM and CDR2 is ANQGSEA. The CDR3 spells CSGFDGGETQYF. Written as DNA, the CDR3 is TGCAGCGGCTTCGACGGGGGGGAGACCCAGTACTTC.

The chain couples TRBV6-5 to TRBJ1-1; D gene uncertain. Per the germline V gene, CDR1 is MNHEY and CDR2 is SVGAGI. V lost 6 bases and J 0 bases, leaving 11 bases between the germline ends. The CDR3 length is 14 residues. The DNA of the CDR3 is TGTGCCAGCAGGATATACAGCATGAACACTGAAGCTTTCTTT. Translated: CASRIYSMNTEAFF.

The chain recombines TRBV5-6 with TRBJ1-6; 7 nucleotides line up with TRBD1. The trim removed 3 bases at V and 3 bases at J, leaving 6 bases unmatched. The CDR3 contains 16 residues. Germline V lookup: CDR1 SGHDT, CDR2 YYEEEE. This chain's CDR3 is CASSYPGQYYNSPLHF. The CDR3 nucleotides read TGTGCCAGCAGCTATCCGGGACAGTACTATAATTCACCCCTCCACTTT.

The CDR3 sequence: CASSPGQGGYYEQYF. The CDR3 nucleotides read TGTGCCAGCAGTCCCGGACAGGGGGGGTACTACGAGCAGTACTTC. The chain links TRBV28 to TRBJ2-7; 10 bases fit TRBD1. The CDR3 covers 15 residues. Germline V gene lookup returns CDR1 MDHEN and CDR2 SYDVKM. V gave up 5 bases and J gave up 3 bases; unmatched junction bases: 7.

V usage is TRBV5-4 and J usage is TRBJ2-6; D may be TRBD1 (5 bases). V lost 1 base, J lost 2 bases, and 13 bases lay in between. The germline V gene has CDR1 SGHNT and CDR2 YYREEE (reference sequence). The CDR3 is 17 residues long. The CDR3 sequence: CASSLRQGEAGANVLTF. The CDR3 nucleotides are TGTGCCAGCAGCTTGCGGCAGGGTGAGGCTGGGGCCAACGTCCTGACTTTC.

This clone was found a few times. The chain couples TRBV28 to TRBJ2-1; 15 nucleotides align to TRBD2. This CDR3 comprises 16 residues. Germline loops: CDR1 MDHEN, CDR2 SYDVKM. The junction had 6 bases not matched to a gene; V was cut back by 9 bases and J by 3 bases. The CDR3 here is CASWTSGRAVYNEQFF. As DNA, the CDR3 is TGTGCCAGTTGGACTAGCGGGAGGGCGGTCTACAATGAGCAGTTCTTC.

V gene TRBV7-3 combines with J gene TRBJ2-2; maybe TRBD1 (6 bases). This CDR3 is built from 15 residues. V dropped 2 bases and J dropped 7 bases, with 14 bases sitting between them. Germline V gives CDR1 SGHTA, CDR2 FQGTGA. CDR3 nucleotides: TGTGCCAGCAGCTTACCAGGGGCCGGGCTCGGGGAGCTGTTTTTT. Translated, it gives CASSLPGAGLGELFF.

This clone was seen more than once but under ten times. This chain uses TRBV30 with TRBJ2-7; D perhaps matches TRBD1 (6 bases). The CDR3 contains 13 residues. The V gene lost 4 bases and the J gene lost 5 bases, with 15 bases spanning the gap. Germline assignment: CDR1 GTSNPN and CDR2 SVGIG (reference sequence). The CDR3 nucleotides read TGTGCCTGGAAACCTACAGGGCTCCACGAGCAGTACTTC. This sequence encodes CAWKPTGLHEQYF. Complete variable domain (other parts from reference TRBV30 and TRBJ2-7): SQTIHQWPATLVQPVGSPLSLECTVEGTSNPNLYWYRQAAGRGLQLLFYSVGIGQISSEVPQNLSASRPQDRQFILSSKKLLLSDSGFYLCAWKPTGLHEQYFGPGTRLTVT.

V usage is TRBV15 and J usage is TRBJ1-2; tentative D call: TRBD1 (6 bases). Germline lookup yields CDR1 LNHNV and CDR2 YYDKDF (reference sequence). The CDR3 consists of 13 residues. V shed 6 bases and J shed 6 bases, with 14 bases lying between them. Here the CDR3 reads CATRLTGIDGYTF. The CDR3 bases are TGTGCCACCAGACTCACAGGGATCGATGGCTACACCTTC.

V and J are TRBV19 and TRBJ2-2; 10 bases match TRBD1. The CDR3 runs to 15 residues. The ends lost 6 bases at V and 7 bases at J; junction bases unmatched: 8. The germline gives CDR1 LNHDA, CDR2 SQIVND (reference sequence). The CDR3 spells CASRLRQGAVGELFF. In DNA, the CDR3 is TGTGCCAGTAGGCTCCGACAGGGGGCTGTCGGGGAGCTGTTTTTT.

The chain carries TRBV11-3 and TRBJ2-2; TRBD1 agrees at 10 bases. Germline values: CDR1 SGHNT, CDR2 YENEEA. The junction had 3 bases not matched to a gene; V was cut back by 5 bases and J by 6 bases. The length of the CDR3 is 14 residues. The CDR3 is CASSRGQGSGELFF. Written as DNA, the CDR3 is TGTGCCAGCAGCCGGGGACAGGGGTCCGGGGAGCTGTTTTTT.

This clone was detected once. This chain links TRBV5-1 with TRBJ2-3; D not resolved. Germline V gene data show CDR1 as SGHRS and CDR2 as YFSETQ. V gave up 2 bases and J gave up 2 bases, with 6 bases separating them. This CDR3 is 13 amino acids long. The CDR3 spells CASSFYDTDTQYF. In DNA, the CDR3 is TGCGCCAGCAGCTTCTACGACACAGATACGCAGTATTTT.

J is TRBJ1-6 and V is TRBV7-2; 9 nucleotides match TRBD1. The CDR3 loop spans 17 amino acids. Looked up from germline, CDR1 is SGHTA and CDR2 is FQGNSA. J lost 7 bases, V lost 4 bases, and 11 bases had no gene match. The CDR3 DNA reads TGTGCCAGCAGCTCCGCCCCGGGACAGGGTCGAAATTCACCCCTCCACTTT. This sequence encodes CASSSAPGQGRNSPLHF.

This clone was seen a single time. This chain uses TRBV5-1 with TRBJ2-7, with 10 bases that match TRBD2. The junction had 6 bases not matched to a gene; V was cut back by 3 bases and J by 3 bases. Germline V gene sequence: CDR1 SGHRS, CDR2 YFSETQ. CDR3 length: 15 amino acids. This chain's CDR3 is CASSSSSGGIYEQYF. The CDR3, as DNA: TGCGCCAGCAGCTCCTCTAGCGGGGGAATCTACGAGCAGTACTTC. The whole variable domain, remainder taken from reference TRBV5-1 and TRBJ2-7, is KAGVTQTPRYLIKTRGQQVTLSCSPISGHRSVSWYQQTPGQGLQFLFEYFSETQRNKGNFPGRFSGRQFSNSRSEMNVSTLELGDSALYLCASSSSSGGIYEQYFGPGTRLTVT.

V is TRBV6-5 and J is TRBJ2-7, with D maybe TRBD2 (5 bases). The V gene lost 2 bases and the J gene lost 2 bases, with 7 bases spanning the gap. Per the germline V gene, CDR1 is MNHEY and CDR2 is SVGAGI. The CDR3 runs 13 residues. In DNA, the CDR3 is TGTGCCAGCAGTTACGCCGGGACCTACGAGCAGTACTTC. Its translation: CASSYAGTYEQYF.

This chain connects TRBV30 to TRBJ1-3, with D uncertain. Germline V lookup: CDR1 GTSNPN, CDR2 SVGIG (reference sequence). The CDR3 covers 13 residues. Deletions cut 4 bases from V and 4 bases from J, with 11 bases between. The DNA of the CDR3 is TGTGCCTGGACCGGACTTCTAGGAAACACCATATATTTT. It translates to CAWTGLLGNTIYF.

The DNA for the CDR3 is TGTGCCAGCAGTCCGCGGGAGGGTTGGTATGAGCAGTTCTTC. Translation: CASSPREGWYEQFF. V and J are TRBV25-1 and TRBJ2-1, with 9 bases identical to TRBD2. The CDR3 sequence is 14 residues long. From germline, CDR1 is MGHDK and CDR2 SYGVNS. Unmatched junction bases numbered 7, after V lost 5 bases and J lost 8 bases.

The chain joins TRBV6-5 to TRBJ1-1; maybe TRBD1 (5 bases). This CDR3 spans 13 amino acids. V lost 6 bases and J 4 bases, leaving 12 bases between the germline ends. Germline lookup yields CDR1 MNHEY and CDR2 SVGAGI. The CDR3 DNA follows: TGTGCCAGCAGCCGCAGGGTAATCACTGAAGCTTTCTTT. Protein product: CASSRRVITEAFF.

This clone came up a few times. The CDR3 DNA reads as TGTGCCAGTTGGACAGGGGAGACCCTCGAGCAGTACTTC. This translates into CASWTGETLEQYF. The rearrangement joins TRBV6-1 to TRBJ2-5, with 9 bases that match TRBD1. The J call is doubtful: the DNA matches TRBJ2-7 better. The CDR3 extends over 13 amino acids. Germline V gives CDR1 MNHNS, CDR2 SASEGT.

This clone appeared a single time. This chain joins TRBV5-1 and TRBJ2-2, with a tentative D call TRBD1 (5 bases). This CDR3 spans 16 amino acids. The V end lost 5 bases, the J end lost 6 bases, and 20 bases lay between the germline ends. Germline loops: CDR1 SGHRS, CDR2 YFSETQ. The CDR3 nucleotides read TGCGCCAGCAGGTTAGGGGCAGGGAATGGAGCCGGGGAGCTGTTTTTT. Translation gives CASRLGAGNGAGELFF.

V gene TRBV7-3 combines with J gene TRBJ1-1, with 10 bases fitting TRBD1. Trimming took 5 bases from V and 3 from J; bases not matched to a gene: 12. Germline-derived CDR1 and CDR2 are SGHTA and FQGTGA. The CDR3 sequence is 17 residues long. In DNA form, the CDR3 reads TGTGCCAGCAGCGCCCCCGGACAGGGGGATGTAGACACTGAAGCTTTCTTT. Translation gives CASSAPGQGDVDTEAFF.

V is TRBV2 and J is TRBJ1-6; maybe TRBD1 (6 bases). V was pared by 1 base and J by 10 bases, with 11 bases between. CDR1 SNHLY and CDR2 FYNNEI come from the germline V gene. The CDR3 totals 14 residues. In DNA form, the CDR3 reads TGTGCCAGCAGTGAAGGGCAGGGGTACTCACCCCTCCACTTT. Its protein product is CASSEGQGYSPLHF.

This rearrangement joins TRBV7-3 to TRBJ2-1; 7 bases fit TRBD1. There are 15 residues in the CDR3. V lost 7 bases to trimming and J lost 6 bases; unmatched junction nucleotides: 12. Germline V gene sequence: CDR1 SGHTA, CDR2 FQGTGA. CDR3 sequence (DNA): TGTGCCAGCATCCCAAGGGGGCTAGTAGGCAATGAGCAGTTCTTC. This translates into CASIPRGLVGNEQFF.